The 22 T cell receptor beta chains listed next were all sequenced from one sample in a study of blood T cells in healthy people across ages. A second PCR, run for roughly 7 to 11 cycles, used a sample-barcoded 5' primer plus a J-beta primer mix. TCRdb fed the 5' RACE reads into MiXCR, producing one record per CDR3 protein. The table has about 1.7 million distinct CDR3 sequences, roughly 30% seen once. Source material: blood. Receptors originate from a woman between 25 and 40 years old in good health.

The chain carries TRBV6-2 or TRBV6-3 and TRBJ2-1, with 7 bases identical to TRBD2. The CDR3 is 15 residues long. The ends lost 8 bases at V and 3 bases at J; junction bases unmatched: 10. Germline V gene sequence: CDR1 MNHEY, CDR2 SVGEGT. The CDR3 DNA is TGTGCCAGCGCTCCCGGTCAGCGGGACTACAATGAGCAGTTCTTC. It yields the protein CASAPGQRDYNEQFF.

This clonotype was counted between two and nine times. The chain couples TRBV7-9 to TRBJ2-7; D is possibly TRBD2 (5 bases). There are 16 residues in the CDR3. V was trimmed by 5 bases and J by 7 bases, leaving 24 bases between them. The germline gives CDR1 SEHNR, CDR2 FQNEAQ (reference sequence). The CDR3 sequence is CASSPPAGSVVREQYF. Written as DNA, the CDR3 is TGTGCCAGCAGCCCACCGGCGGGCAGCGTAGTACGTGAGCAGTACTTC.

The V and J genes are TRBV27 and TRBJ2-5; 10 nucleotides match TRBD2. The J call may be in error: the DNA end matches TRBJ2-7 better. CDR3 size: 12 residues. The germline V gene has CDR1 MNHEY and CDR2 SMNVEV (reference sequence). The CDR3 DNA sequence: TGTGCCGCCGGGACTAGCGAGTCCGAGCAGTACTTC. Amino acids: CAAGTSESEQYF.

The table lists this clonotype with a few counts. The chain is built from TRBV10-3 and TRBJ1-5; D may be TRBD1 (6 bases). CDR1 and CDR2 from the germline V gene are ENHRY and SYGVKD. The CDR3 totals 14 residues. V lost 8 bases, J lost 4 bases, and 15 bases lay in between. The CDR3 protein is CAIRGAQGNQPQHF. For the CDR3, the DNA is TGTGCCATCCGGGGGGCGCAAGGTAATCAGCCCCAGCATTTT.

The V call is TRBV6-1, the J call TRBJ2-3; 8 bases line up with TRBD1. After removal of 6 bases from V and 4 bases from J, the junction contained 12 bases not matched to a gene. This CDR3 has 16 residues. The germline CDR1 and CDR2 sequences are MNHNS and SASEGT. The CDR3 DNA reads as TGTGCCAGCAGGGAAATCAGGGGGCGTCTCCCAGATACGCAGTATTTT. Its translation: CASREIRGRLPDTQYF.

CDR3 residues: CASTRGTSVHEQFF. The CDR3, as DNA: TGTGCCAGCACCCGGGGGACTAGTGTTCATGAGCAGTTCTTC. The chain recombines TRBV12-3 or TRBV12-4 with TRBJ2-1; the match to TRBD2 covers 8 bases. The CDR3 sequence is 14 residues long. After removal of 7 bases from V and 8 bases from J, the junction contained 10 bases not matched to a gene.

The chain is built from TRBV7-2 and TRBJ2-3; 12 nucleotides align to TRBD2. V shed 0 bases and J 2 bases; nucleotides not matched to a gene: 6. The CDR3 runs to 18 residues. In germline, CDR1 is SGHTA, CDR2 FQGNSA. DNA of the CDR3: TGTGCCAGCAGCTTAGCCCTAGCGGGGGGGGGACACACAGATACGCAGTATTTT. It is translated as CASSLALAGGGHTDTQYF. The full variable domain, rest sourced from reference TRBV7-2 and TRBJ2-3, is GAGVSQSPSNKVTEKGKDVELRCDPISGHTALYWYRQSLGQGLEFLIYFQGNSAPDKSGLPSDRFSAERTGGSVSTLTIQRTQQEDSAVYLCASSLALAGGGHTDTQYFGPGTRLTVL.

This chain joins TRBV3-1 and TRBJ1-6; a possible D gene is TRBD1 (6 bases). From germline, CDR1 is LGHDT and CDR2 YNNKEL (reference sequence). Trimming took off 1 base at V and 7 bases at J, with 17 bases between the two ends. This CDR3 has 17 residues. CDR3 protein: CASSQGLRGGANSPLHF. DNA for the CDR3: TGTGCCAGCAGCCAAGGGTTGAGGGGGGGAGCAAATTCACCCCTCCACTTT.

In this sample, this clonotype turned up many times. This sequence joins TRBV29-1 and TRBJ2-1; the D is unclear. CDR1 and CDR2 from the germline V gene are SQVTM and ANQGSEA. The V end was cut by 3 bases, the J end by 9 bases, with 12 bases between. CDR3 size: 12 residues. CDR3 DNA: TGCAGCGTTGACCTGCAGGTGGGTGAGCAGTTCTTC. This translates into CSVDLQVGEQFF.

The chain joins TRBV4-3 to TRBJ1-6; TRBD1 is a possible D gene (5 bases). This CDR3 is built from 16 residues. Germline V gene data show CDR1 as LGHNA and CDR2 as YSLEER. Trimming removed 3 bases from V and 9 bases from J, with 18 bases in between. The CDR3 sequence is CASSHVDKGRGSPLHF. CDR3 coding DNA: TGCGCCAGCAGCCATGTGGACAAAGGACGTGGTTCACCCCTCCACTTT.

This clonotype showed up many times. The chain links TRBV10-3 to TRBJ2-5, with D perhaps assigned TRBD1 or TRBD2 (6 bases each). Germline CDR1 is ENHRY and CDR2 is SYGVKD. Trimming left V 6 bases short and J 2 bases short, with 7 bases between. The CDR3 is made up of 12 amino acids. CDR3 protein: CAIRGGQETQYF. The CDR3 DNA reads as TGTGCCATCAGAGGGGGGCAAGAGACCCAGTACTTC.

The rearrangement joins TRBV6-5 to TRBJ2-4; D gene uncertain. The germline V gene encodes CDR1 MNHEY and CDR2 SVGAGI. The CDR3 is made up of 15 amino acids. V lost 4 bases and J 13 bases, leaving 23 bases between the germline ends. CDR3 residues: CASSSGRTSYNEQYF. The CDR3 coding sequence is TGTGCCAGCAGTTCCGGACGTACCTCCTACAATGAGCAGTACTTC.

The chain carries TRBV4-1 and TRBJ2-1; no definite D call. Germline V gives CDR1 MGHRA, CDR2 YSYEKL. V lost 8 bases and J 6 bases, leaving 14 bases between the germline ends. There are 13 residues in the CDR3. CDR3 sequence: CASSYRRSNEQFF. In DNA, the CDR3 is TGCGCCAGCTCATATAGGCGGAGCAATGAGCAGTTCTTC.

The chain has TRBV30 and TRBJ2-3, with D possibly TRBD2 on 6 matching bases. Germline CDR1 is GTSNPN and CDR2 is SVGIG (reference sequence). The CDR3 loop spans 13 amino acids. Trimming took off 2 bases at V and 2 bases at J, with 8 bases between the two ends. The CDR3 is CAWSRDFTDTQYF. CDR3 coding DNA: TGTGCCTGGAGTAGGGACTTCACAGATACGCAGTATTTT.

This clonotype was seen a few times. The chain employs TRBV7-9 and TRBJ1-4; D gene unclear. The V and J ends lost 5 bases and 0 bases respectively, with 13 bases between them. Germline CDR1 and CDR2: SEHNR and FQNEAQ (reference sequence). The length of the CDR3 is 16 residues. The CDR3 loop reads CASSPAQSPTNEKLFF. CDR3 in DNA: TGTGCCAGCAGCCCAGCCCAGTCCCCAACTAATGAAAAACTGTTTTTT.

In the case of this clonotype: Just one base apart from a much larger clone, this may be a read error. V gene TRBV28 combines with J gene TRBJ1-4, with D hard to call. The germline V gene has CDR1 MDHEN and CDR2 SYDVKM. Trimming cost V 11 bases and J 11 bases, with 18 bases left between them. The CDR3 runs to 12 residues. The CDR3 bases are TGTGCCGCGGAAGGGTCTTCTGACAAACTGTTTTTT. Its translation is CAAEGSSDKLFF.

V usage is TRBV2 and J usage is TRBJ2-1; 8 bases map to TRBD2. The CDR3 extends over 15 amino acids. V gave up 7 bases and J gave up 7 bases; unmatched junction bases: 12. Germline V gene sequence: CDR1 SNHLY, CDR2 FYNNEI. The CDR3 loop is CASILLPSSGNEQFF. The DNA for the CDR3 is TGTGCCAGCATCCTTCTTCCCTCTAGCGGGAATGAGCAGTTCTTC.

A few counts support this clonotype. This chain uses TRBV5-1 with TRBJ2-7, with 9 bases that match TRBD1. Germline V gives CDR1 SGHRS, CDR2 YFSETQ. J gave up 6 bases and V 1 base, and 5 bases lay outside the gene matches. The CDR3 contains 14 residues. CDR3 amino acids: CASSLSNRGREQYF. CDR3 coding DNA: TGCGCCAGCAGCTTGTCTAACAGGGGGCGCGAGCAGTACTTC. Drawing the rest from reference TRBV5-1 and TRBJ2-7, the complete variable domain is KAGVTQTPRYLIKTRGQQVTLSCSPISGHRSVSWYQQTPGQGLQFLFEYFSETQRNKGNFPGRFSGRQFSNSRSEMNVSTLELGDSALYLCASSLSNRGREQYFGPGTRLTVT.

This clonotype was picked up one time. The J gene is TRBJ2-1, the V gene TRBV7-9; TRBD2 might be the D (6 bases). The CDR3 has 15 residues. The germline V gene has CDR1 SEHNR and CDR2 FQNEAQ (reference sequence). V lost 5 bases and J lost 5, with 16 bases in between. The CDR3 is CASSPREVAHNEQFF. The CDR3 nucleotides are TGTGCCAGCAGCCCCAGGGAGGTCGCCCACAATGAGCAGTTCTTC.

In its sample, this clonotype was seen a few times. J is TRBJ2-5 and V is TRBV10-3; no clear D. Germline loops: CDR1 ENHRY, CDR2 SYGVKD. The CDR3 has 13 residues. Trimming removed 3 bases at V and 5 bases at J, with 10 bases between. CDR3 in amino acids: CAISDRSSETQYF. The CDR3 DNA reads TGTGCCATCAGTGACCGGTCGTCGGAGACCCAGTACTTC.

The rearrangement uses TRBV4-1 and TRBJ1-6, with 7 bases that match TRBD1. Per the germline V gene, CDR1 is MGHRA and CDR2 is YSYEKL. This CDR3 has 15 residues. V lost 2 bases and J lost 7; bases outside the gene matches: 5. This chain's CDR3 is CASSQLAGGNSPLHF. Here the CDR3 DNA reads TGCGCCAGCAGCCAACTAGCAGGGGGGAATTCACCCCTCCACTTT.

The chain uses TRBV5-1 and TRBJ2-1; no clear D gene. V shed 0 bases and J shed 15 bases, with 13 bases lying between them. Per the germline V gene, CDR1 is SGHRS and CDR2 is YFSETQ. The length of the CDR3 is 12 residues. The CDR3 DNA reads as TGCGCCAGCAGCTTGGCCGGCCAGAGTCCGTTCTTC. Amino acids: CASSLAGQSPFF.